The sequence of this TCR beta chain was determined in a study of beta chain features in type 1 diabetes. Whole-study findings and limits: TCRB CDR3s were moderately but significantly shorter in Type 1 diabetes patients in all four CD4+ subsets.

Heparinised blood was drawn once per donor, averaging roughly 0.11 L. Comment on this clone: Its antigen is currently unknown.

The CDR3 loop spans 13 amino acids. The germline V and J ends were trimmed by 0 bases and 5 bases, with 7 bases remaining between them. Germline V gives CDR1 MNHNS, CDR2 SASEGT. Expressed TCRB transcripts were sequenced because the entire RNA isolate underwent reverse transcription. Repertoires were generated with immunoSEQ multiplex PCR, while TCRdb's copy carries only in-frame clones and drops some. The table lists some 640,000 clones, 11% to 15% of them singletons, with around 0.04% in the top ten. This TCR came from a man aged 18-30 years with type 1 diabetes. This rearrangement joins TRBV6-1 to TRBJ2-5, with D uncertain. The sample consisted of naive CD4+ T cells from blood. CDR3 DNA sequence: TGTGCCAGCAGTGAAGCGCCCGGGGAGACCCAGTACTTC. Protein product: CASSEAPGETQYF.